This T cell receptor beta chain was observed in a study of blood T cells in healthy people across ages. Study in general: Using template switching, researchers captured about one barcoded beta molecule for each two T cells. The study's findings and limits: TCR beta diversity, measured per million T cells, fell in a roughly linear way with age. The unsorted PBMCs prevented any conclusive comparison of naive versus antigen-experienced cells. Greater diversity and more naive CD4+ cells were seen in long-lived donors than in aged donors.

A few counts support this clonotype. Its antigen is undetermined. Unmatched junction bases numbered 6, after V lost 5 bases and J lost 4 bases. This CDR3 contains 14 residues. The V gene's germline CDR1 is DFQATT and CDR2 SNEGSKA (reference sequence). Then a second PCR, running about 7 to 11 cycles, was carried out with a sample-barcoded 5' primer and a J-beta primer mix. TCRdb re-derived calls from the 5' RACE reads in MiXCR, one entry per CDR3 protein. This table has around 1,700,000 distinct CDR3 sequences, over 25% appearing once. The sequence was obtained from a woman in her 30s in good health. The sample consisted of blood. The rearrangement links TRBV20-1 to TRBJ2-1, with 9 bases matching TRBD1. This CDR3 is CSAVTGQGYNEQFF. In DNA, the CDR3 is TGCAGTGCTGTCACTGGACAGGGGTACAATGAGCAGTTCTTC.